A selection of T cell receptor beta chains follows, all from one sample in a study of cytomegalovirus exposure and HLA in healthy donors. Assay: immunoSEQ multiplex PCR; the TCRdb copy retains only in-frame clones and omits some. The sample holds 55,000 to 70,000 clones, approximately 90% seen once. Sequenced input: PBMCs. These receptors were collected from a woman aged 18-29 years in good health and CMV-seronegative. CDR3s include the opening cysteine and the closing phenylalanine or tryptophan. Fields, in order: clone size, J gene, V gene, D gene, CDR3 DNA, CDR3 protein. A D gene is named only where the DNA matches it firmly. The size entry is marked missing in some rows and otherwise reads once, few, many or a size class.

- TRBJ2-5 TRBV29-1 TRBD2 TGCAGCGCCGCCTCGGCTAGCGGGGGCGAGACCCAGTACTTC CSAASASGGETQYF
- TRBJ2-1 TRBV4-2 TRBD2 TGTGCCAGCAGCCAACGAAGCGGGAGCTCCTACAATGAGCAGTTCTTC CASSQRSGSSYNEQFF
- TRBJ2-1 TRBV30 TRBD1 TGTGCCTGGAGTGATTCCGGGACAGGGGGCGAAGGTGAGCAGTTCTTC CAWSDSGTGGEGEQFF
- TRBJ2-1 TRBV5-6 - TGTGCCAGCAGCTTGGCCCAGTACAATGAGCAGTTCTTC CASSLAQYNEQFF
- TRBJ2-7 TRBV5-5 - TGTGCCAGCAGCCCGGGGGTTGGTTACTACGAGCAGTACTTC CASSPGVGYYEQYF
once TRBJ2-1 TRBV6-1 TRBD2 TGTGCCAGCAGTCCCCGGGAGGGCTCCTACAATGAGCAGTTCTTC CASSPREGSYNEQFF
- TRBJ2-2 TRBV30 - TGTGCCTGGAGTTTCTCGAGCACCGGGGAGCTGTTTTTT CAWSFSSTGELFF
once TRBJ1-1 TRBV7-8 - TGTGCCAGCAGCTTAGTGGCCCCAGGGCGCAACACTGAAGCTTTCTTT CASSLVAPGRNTEAFF
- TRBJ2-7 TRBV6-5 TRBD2 TGTGCCAGCAGCCCGAGCGGGAGGTCTTACGAGCAGTACTTC CASSPSGRSYEQYF
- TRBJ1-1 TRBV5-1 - TGCGCCAGCAGCTTGTCCGGGGTGAACACTGAAGCTTTCTTT CASSLSGVNTEAFF
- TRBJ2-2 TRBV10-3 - TGTGCCATCAGTGATGACAGGTTGAACACCGGGGAGCTGTTTTTT CAISDDRLNTGELFF
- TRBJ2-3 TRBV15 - TGTGCCACCAGCAGAGTCGGTAGCACAGATACGCAGTATTTT CATSRVGSTDTQYF
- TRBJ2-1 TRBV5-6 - TGTGCCAGCAGCTTGAGGGGTCTATCCTACAATGAGCAGTTCTTC CASSLRGLSYNEQFF
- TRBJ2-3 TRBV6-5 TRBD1 TGTGCCAGCTGGGACAGAGGTAGCACAGATACGCAGTATTTT CASWDRGSTDTQYF
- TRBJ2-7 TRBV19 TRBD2 TGTGCCAGTAGTATTGGGAGGGGACGGGTTTACGAGCAGTACTTC CASSIGRGRVYEQYF
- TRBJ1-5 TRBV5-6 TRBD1 TGTGCCAGCAGCCTGACAGGGTCCTTTCAGCCCCAGCATTTT CASSLTGSFQPQHF
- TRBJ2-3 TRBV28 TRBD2 TGTGCCAGCAGTGGACTAGCGATGGGGTTAAAGTTACATACGCAGTATTTT CASSGLAMGLKLHTQYF
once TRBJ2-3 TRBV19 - TGTGCCAGTAATCGGGATCTTAGCACAGATACGCAGTATTTT CASNRDLSTDTQYF
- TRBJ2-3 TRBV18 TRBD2 TGTGCCAGCTCACCAAAAGGACTAGTCAGAGATACGCAGTATTTT CASSPKGLVRDTQYF
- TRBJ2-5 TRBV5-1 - TGCGCCAGCAGCTTTTCGAGCACCGAGACCCAGTACTTC CASSFSSTETQYF
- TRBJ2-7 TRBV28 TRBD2 TGTGCCAGCAGTTTCCCGCCGGGACTAGCGGGAAGTCCCCAGTCCTACGAGCAGTACTTC CASSFPPGLAGSPQSYEQYF
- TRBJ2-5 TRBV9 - TGTGCCAGCAGCGGCCCGATCTACCCGCAGGAGGACCAAGAGACCCAGTACTTC CASSGPIYPQEDQETQYF
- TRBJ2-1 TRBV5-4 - TGTGCCAGCTCCCCGTTCGGGAGATGGGATGAGCAGTTCTTC CASSPFGRWDEQFF
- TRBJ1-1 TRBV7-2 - TGTGCCAGCAGCTTCTTCTCGGCCAGGGGTGAAGCTTTCTTT CASSFFSARGEAFF
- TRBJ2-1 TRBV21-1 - TGTGCCAGCAGACGTATGGCAGCCTACAATGAGCAGTTCTTC CASRRMAAYNEQFF
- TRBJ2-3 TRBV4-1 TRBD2 TGCGCCAGCAGCCAAAGTAGCGGGAGGTTGGATACGCAGTATTTT CASSQSSGRLDTQYF
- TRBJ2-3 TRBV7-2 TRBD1 TGTGCCAGCAGCGCCCGACAGGGGGCGAGCACAGATACGCAGTATTTT CASSARQGASTDTQYF
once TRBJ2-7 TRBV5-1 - TGCGCCAGCACCTCGACAGGCGGATCCTACGAGCAGTACTTC CASTSTGGSYEQYF
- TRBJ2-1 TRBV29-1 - TGCAGCGTTGAGGTTAGCCCCAATGAGCAGTTCTTC CSVEVSPNEQFF
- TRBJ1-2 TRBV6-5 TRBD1 TGTGCCAGCAGTTACTCGACCAGGGGGCATGGCTACACCTTC CASSYSTRGHGYTF
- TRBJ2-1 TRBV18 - TGTGCCAGCTCACTCGGACAGAGCTCCTACAATGAGCAGTTCTTC CASSLGQSSYNEQFF
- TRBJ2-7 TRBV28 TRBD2 TGTGCCACCCTTGGGGGGGACGGAGGCTCCTACGAGCAGTACTTC CATLGGDGGSYEQYF
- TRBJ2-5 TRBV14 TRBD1 TGTGCCAGCAGCCCTCAAGGACAGGGCGGCGAGACCCAGTACTTC CASSPQGQGGETQYF
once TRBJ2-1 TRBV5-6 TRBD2 TGTGCCAGCAGTGGGACTAGCGCAGCAGATTACAATGAGCAGTTCTTC CASSGTSAADYNEQFF
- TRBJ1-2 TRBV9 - TGTGCCAGCAGCGTAGAATTCTACGGGGATGGCTACACCTTC CASSVEFYGDGYTF
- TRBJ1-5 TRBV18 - TGTGCCAGCTCACCAAGACGGGAAGGTCAGCCCCAGCATTTT CASSPRREGQPQHF
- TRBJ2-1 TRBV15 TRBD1 TGTGCCACCAGCAGAGGCTCGGGACAGGGGGCGCTTATTGAGCAGTTCTTC CATSRGSGQGALIEQFF
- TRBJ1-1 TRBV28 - TGTGCCAGCAGTTTGCCCAGGTCCACTGAAGCTTTCTTT CASSLPRSTEAFF
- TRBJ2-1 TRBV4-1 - TGCGCCAGCAGCCCCCTTGTCGGGAGCTCCTACAATGAGCAGTTCTTC CASSPLVGSSYNEQFF
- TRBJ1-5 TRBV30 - TGTGCCTGGAGTGGGCAGGGAGGGTTTCAGCCCCAGCATTTT CAWSGQGGFQPQHF
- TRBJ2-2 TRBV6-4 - TGTGCCAGCAGGGGATCCCAGGGACTCTCATTACCTTACACCGGGGAGCTGTTTTTT CASRGSQGLSLPYTGELFF
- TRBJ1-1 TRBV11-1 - TGTGCCAGCAGCTTAGCGGGGGCCGGAACTGAAGCTTTCTTT CASSLAGAGTEAFF
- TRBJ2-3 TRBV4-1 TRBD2 TGCGCCAGCAGCCCCCTCAGCGGGAGGGCCTCAGATACGCAGTATTTT CASSPLSGRASDTQYF
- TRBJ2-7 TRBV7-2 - TGTGCCAGCAGCTCTTTATACGAGCAGTACTTC CASSSLYEQYF